This entry is about one T cell receptor (beta chain). Which antigen it targets is not known. No quality values exist for individual bases; no much larger clone is one base distant. The source of the sample is a study of response to subunit inactivated influenza vaccine (dated by TCRdb to 2016 to 2019). Notes on the research overall: To follow how T cells responded to a trivalent subunit inactivated influenza vaccine, the researchers relied on deep quantitative profiling of the T cell receptor repertoire. Broader findings and caveats from the paper: It was suggested by the authors that each seasonal influenza vaccination may recruit only a limited number of new T cells.

Cut back by 6 bases and 7 bases, the V and J ends lie 12 bases apart. For CDR1 and CDR2, the germline V gene lists MNHEY and SVGEGT. Its CDR3 holds 12 amino acids, cysteine through phenylalanine. The retained sequence is limited to the CDR3, 36 bases, with the frame set at the first base. Library preparation employed RT-PCR. The listed sequencing device is Illumina HiSeq 2500. The raw public reads went through TCRdb reprocessing: fastp at Q25, MiXCR clone calling, in-frame beta chains kept. Rows matching on CDR3 protein sequence are summarized as one entry with the most common DNA and genes. This sample gives 650,000 or so distinct CDR3 sequences in total; approximately 15% of them show up just once. The ten largest clones capture about 7.4% of the sample.

This receptor was identified in a man aged 45 to 65 who received an inactivated influenza vaccine. Donor details come from another sample of the same person, matched by shared clones. Here the sequenced sample was PBMCs from blood, taken around two weeks before vaccination. This receptor chain uses TRBV6-2 or TRBV6-3 and TRBJ2-5; the D gene is possibly TRBD2, with 5 bases matching. This receptor carries the CDR3 CASSHLRGTQYF. The DNA reads TGTGCCAGCAGCCACCTTCGGGGGACCCAGTACTTC.